A selection of T cell receptor beta chains follows, all from one sample in a study of blood T cell repertoires in COVID-19. Generated by immunoSEQ multiplex PCR, the TCRdb table keeps only in-frame clones and is missing some. Among about 69,000 clones listed, roughly 89% were seen once. Source material: peripheral blood. These receptors all come from a woman in her fifties or sixties with active COVID-19. CDR3s include the opening cysteine and the closing phenylalanine or tryptophan. The D gene is left open where the match is weak. A clone size is listed for some rows: how often the clone was seen (once, few, many), or a class if it is expanded.

.	TRBJ1-1	TRBV5-5	.	TGTGCCAGCAGCCTAGGACCAGACAGGAGGAACACTGAAGCTTTCTTT	CASSLGPDRRNTEAFF
.	TRBJ2-7	TRBV9	TRBD2	TGTGCCAGCAGCGTAGCTATCGGGGGGGAGCAGTACTTC	CASSVAIGGEQYF
.	TRBJ1-2	TRBV7-2	.	TGTGCCAGCAGCTTAGGGGGCAACTATGGCTACACCTTC	CASSLGGNYGYTF
.	TRBJ2-2	TRBV14	.	TGTGCCAGCAGCCAAGAACCGGGGTTTGGCACCGGGGAGCTGTTTTTT	CASSQEPGFGTGELFF
.	TRBJ2-5	TRBV6-2/TRBV6-3	TRBD2	TGTGCCAGCAGTGCCGGGACTAGCATTTTCCAAGAGACCCAGTACTTC	CASSAGTSIFQETQYF
.	TRBJ2-1	TRBV6-5	.	TGTGCCAGCAAGTTGCCAGGGCAGGGGCAGTTCTTC	CASKLPGQGQFF
.	TRBJ2-7	TRBV10-1	.	TGCGCCAGGAGTGTCCAGCGGGTTTCCTACGAGCAGTACTTC	CARSVQRVSYEQYF
.	TRBJ2-1	TRBV5-6	TRBD2	TGTGCCAGCAGCTTGGTCAGCGGGAGGGCGGGGACCGAGCAGTTCTTC	CASSLVSGRAGTEQFF
.	TRBJ1-5	TRBV3-1/TRBV3-2	TRBD1	TGTGCCAGCAGCCAGTCCCGGACAGGCGGCAATCAGCCCCAGCATTTT	CASSQSRTGGNQPQHF
.	TRBJ1-5	TRBV18	.	TGTGCCAGCTCACCAGAGCTGGGCATAAGCAATCAGCCCCAGCATTTT	CASSPELGISNQPQHF
once	TRBJ2-3	TRBV7-2	.	TGTGCCAGCAGCCCGGGACTTCTTCGGGATACGCAGTATTTT	CASSPGLLRDTQYF
.	TRBJ2-5	TRBV5-1	TRBD2	TGCGCCAGCAGCCTCGGGGAGGGCCAAGAGACCCAGTACTTC	CASSLGEGQETQYF
.	TRBJ2-7	TRBV7-2	.	TGTGCCAGCAGCGGCCGGACTAAATCCTACGAGCAGTACTTC	CASSGRTKSYEQYF
.	TRBJ2-1	TRBV7-8	TRBD2	TGTGCCAGCAGCCGCCCGAGAAAAGAGGGACTAGTGGGGTATCACTATGAGCAGTTCTTC	CASSRPRKEGLVGYHYEQFF
.	TRBJ2-7	TRBV18	.	TGTGCCAGCTCAATAGGTACAGGGTGGATCTACGAGCAGTACTTC	CASSIGTGWIYEQYF
.	TRBJ1-6	TRBV28	TRBD1	TGTGCCAGCAGCACCGGGACAGGGAATAATTCACCCCTCCACTTT	CASSTGTGNNSPLHF
.	TRBJ2-5	TRBV4-1	TRBD2	TGCGCCAGCAGCCAATGGCTAGCGGGTCAAGAGACCCAGTACTTC	CASSQWLAGQETQYF
.	TRBJ2-1	TRBV27	.	TGTGCCAGCAGTTTTAACCCCCCCGGGAGTTACAATGAGCAGTTCTTC	CASSFNPPGSYNEQFF
.	TRBJ2-7	TRBV6-5	TRBD1	TGTGCCAGCAGACGAGGGACAGCATACGAGCAGTACTTC	CASRRGTAYEQYF
.	TRBJ2-5	TRBV24-1	TRBD2	TGTGCCACCAGTGATTCCTTGGGGACGGGAGGAACTTTAGAGACCCAGTACTTC	CATSDSLGTGGTLETQYF
.	TRBJ2-7	TRBV5-1	TRBD1	TGCGCCAGCAGCCGGGCGGACAGGGGCTACGAGCAGTACTTC	CASSRADRGYEQYF
.	TRBJ1-2	TRBV3-1/TRBV3-2	.	TGTGCCAGCAGCCAAGCCCAGAACTATGGCTACACCTTC	CASSQAQNYGYTF
.	TRBJ2-1	TRBV7-3	.	TGTGCCAGCAGCTTAACCCGGGACTCCTACAATGAGCAGTTCTTC	CASSLTRDSYNEQFF
.	TRBJ1-1	TRBV5-1	.	TGCGCCAGCAGCTTGGGTCAGGGGAATGAAGCTTTCTTT	CASSLGQGNEAFF
.	TRBJ1-6	TRBV30	TRBD1	TGTGCCTGGAGAAGGACAGGGGCTAATTCACCCCTCCACTTT	CAWRRTGANSPLHF
.	TRBJ2-6	TRBV24-1	TRBD1	TGTGCCACCAGTGATCCCGGGACAGGGGGCCTCTCTGGGGCCAACGTCCTGACTTTC	CATSDPGTGGLSGANVLTF
.	TRBJ2-1	TRBV7-8	TRBD2	TGTGCCAGCAGCCCGCTAGCGGGAGTCTACAATGAGCAGTTCTTC	CASSPLAGVYNEQFF
few	TRBJ1-1	TRBV4-1	TRBD1	TGCGCCAGCAGCCGAGTGGGACAGGTGAACACTGAAGCTTTCTTT	CASSRVGQVNTEAFF
.	TRBJ1-2	TRBV5-1	.	TGCGCCAGCAGCTTGGACTCAGGGGATATTTCGATATATGGCTACACCTTC	CASSLDSGDISIYGYTF
.	TRBJ1-6	TRBV3-1/TRBV3-2	TRBD1	TGTGCCAGCAGCCCCCCGGACAGGGCCTATAATTCACCCCTCCACTTT	CASSPPDRAYNSPLHF
.	TRBJ1-2	TRBV2	.	TGTGCCAGCAGGGGGGGGAACTCCGGTAACTATGGCTACACCTTC	CASRGGNSGNYGYTF
.	TRBJ1-2	TRBV12-3/TRBV12-4	.	TGTGCCAGCTCCTCCGGAGCTGGGTATGGCTACACCTTC	CASSSGAGYGYTF
.	TRBJ2-7	TRBV5-1	.	TGCGCCAGCAGCTTGCCAGACTCCTACGAGCAGTACTTC	CASSLPDSYEQYF
.	TRBJ2-2	TRBV18	.	TGTGCCAGCTCACCTGGGGCAGCAAGGGAGCTGTTTTTT	CASSPGAARELFF
.	TRBJ2-3	TRBV3-1/TRBV3-2	TRBD2	TGTGCCAGCAGCCAACCGGGACTAGACACAGATACGCAGTATTTT	CASSQPGLDTDTQYF
.	TRBJ1-3	TRBV19	.	TGTGCCAGTAGCCTCCGGGCCGAAAGGCCGGGGAGCACCATATATTTT	CASSLRAERPGSTIYF
.	TRBJ1-3	TRBV2	.	TGTGCCAGCAGTGGGGACATATCCTCTGGAAACACCATATATTTT	CASSGDISSGNTIYF
once	TRBJ1-1	TRBV11-2	TRBD1	TGTGCCAGCAGCTCTTTCCGGGACAGGGGCCCTGAAGCTTTCTTT	CASSSFRDRGPEAFF
few	TRBJ2-7	TRBV4-1	.	TGCGCCAGCAGCCAACCTATAATTTCCTACGAGCAGTACTTC	CASSQPIISYEQYF
.	TRBJ2-1	TRBV6-1	TRBD2	TGTGCCAGCAGTGAAGTCGGGTGGCGGGGGTATCCGCCCGAGCAGTTCTTC	CASSEVGWRGYPPEQFF
.	TRBJ2-3	TRBV2	TRBD2	TGTGCCAGCAGGTTAAGCGGGGGAGATAGCACAGATACGCAGTATTTT	CASRLSGGDSTDTQYF
.	TRBJ2-7	TRBV30	TRBD2	TGTGCCTGGATCCCGCGGGGGGCTCGATCCTACGAGCAGTACTTC	CAWIPRGARSYEQYF
.	TRBJ2-2	TRBV29-1	TRBD2	TGCAGCGTTGAGGGACTAGCGGGAGACGGGGAGCTGTTTTTT	CSVEGLAGDGELFF
.	TRBJ2-5	TRBV11-2	.	TGTGCCAGCAGCTTAGATAGGGGCTGGGGAGAGACCCAGTACTTC	CASSLDRGWGETQYF
.	TRBJ1-6	TRBV7-8	TRBD1	TGTGCCAGCAGCTTGATACAGGGGGCCCAGGGTAATTCACCCCTCCACTTT	CASSLIQGAQGNSPLHF
.	TRBJ2-5	TRBV18	.	TGTGCCAGCTCAAGTGGGAGCCAAGAGACCCAGTACTTC	CASSSGSQETQYF
.	TRBJ2-1	TRBV5-4	TRBD2	TGTGCCAGCAGCGCGCCGACTAGCGGGAGCTACAATGAGCAGTTCTTC	CASSAPTSGSYNEQFF
.	TRBJ2-3	TRBV4-1	.	TGCGCCAGCAGACTCACAAACAGGGAAGGCACAGATACGCAGTATTTT	CASRLTNREGTDTQYF
.	TRBJ1-5	TRBV2	.	TGTGCCAGCAGTGAGGACCGGGGGTCCAATCAGCCCCAGCATTTT	CASSEDRGSNQPQHF
few	TRBJ1-1	TRBV3-1/TRBV3-2	TRBD1	TGTGCCAGCAGCCTTACCTTGACAGGGAAAAACACTGAAGCTTTCTTT	CASSLTLTGKNTEAFF
.	TRBJ2-3	TRBV6-5	.	TGTGCCAGCAGTTACGAGGGGGTTTGGGGCACAGATACGCAGTATTTT	CASSYEGVWGTDTQYF
.	TRBJ1-2	TRBV6-5	.	TGTGCCAGCAGTTACTCTTCCGTATCCGGCTACACCTTC	CASSYSSVSGYTF
.	TRBJ2-1	TRBV29-1	TRBD2	TGCAGCGTTGAATTGGGGACTAGCGAGAACTACAATGAGCAGTTCTTC	CSVELGTSENYNEQFF
.	TRBJ1-5	TRBV27	TRBD1	TGTGCCAGCAGACAGGGACAGGGGAATCAGCCCCAGCATTTT	CASRQGQGNQPQHF
.	TRBJ2-2	TRBV28	TRBD1	TGTGCCAGTGGACAGGGGATCACCGGGGAGCTGTTTTTT	CASGQGITGELFF
.	TRBJ2-5	TRBV30	.	TGTGCCTGGAGTACAGGGCCTCCGGAGACCCAGTACTTC	CAWSTGPPETQYF
.	TRBJ1-5	TRBV10-2	.	TGCGCCAGCAGTCGCCAGGGGAGTTGGAATCAGCCCCAGCATTTT	CASSRQGSWNQPQHF
once	TRBJ2-2	TRBV29-1	TRBD2	TGCAGCGTTCGACTAGCGGGGTGGGGGGAGCTGTTTTTT	CSVRLAGWGELFF
.	TRBJ2-5	TRBV12-5	TRBD1	TGTGCTAGTGGTCTAGGGGGCCCTGGAGGAAAACCAGAGACCCAGTACTTC	CASGLGGPGGKPETQYF